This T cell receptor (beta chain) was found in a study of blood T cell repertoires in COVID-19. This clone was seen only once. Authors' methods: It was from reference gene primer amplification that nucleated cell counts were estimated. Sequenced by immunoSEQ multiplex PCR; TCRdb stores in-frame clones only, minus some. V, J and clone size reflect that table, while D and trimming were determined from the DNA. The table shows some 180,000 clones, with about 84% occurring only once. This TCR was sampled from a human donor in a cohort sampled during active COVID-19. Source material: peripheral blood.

The CDR3 DNA sequence: TGTGCCAGCAGCTTAGTAGGCCAACTCGGGACTGAAGCTTTCTTT. This codes for CASSLVGQLGTEAFF. This chain uses TRBV7-2 with TRBJ1-1; D gene unclear. V dropped 1 base and J dropped 5 bases, with 14 bases sitting between them. The germline CDR1 and CDR2 sequences are SGHTA and FQGNSA. There are 15 residues in the CDR3. Full variable domain (rest looked up from reference TRBV7-2 and TRBJ1-1): GAGVSQSPSNKVTEKGKDVELRCDPISGHTALYWYRQSLGQGLEFLIYFQGNSAPDKSGLPSDRFSAERTGGSVSTLTIQRTQQEDSAVYLCASSLVGQLGTEAFFGQGTRLTVV.